Sequencing of this T cell receptor (beta chain) was carried out in a study of somatic mutations in cytotoxic T cells in rheumatoid arthritis. The repertoire was sequenced with immunoSEQ multiplex PCR; TCRdb's copy has only in-frame clones and lacks some. The sample yields about 30,000 clones, around 83% seen once. Material for sequencing was CD8+ T cells sorted from blood. The source is an adult with rheumatoid arthritis.

The CDR3 loop reads CASSLAGGLGGYTF. The CDR3, as DNA: TGCGCCAGCAGCCTAGCAGGAGGGTTAGGTGGCTACACCTTC. The gene calls are TRBV5-1 and TRBJ1-2, with D hard to call. V lost 4 bases, J lost 7 bases, and 17 bases lay in between. This CDR3 is 14 amino acids long. The germline gives CDR1 SGHRS, CDR2 YFSETQ.